The 18 T cell receptor beta chains below were found in one sample sequenced in a study of T cells in localized non-small cell lung cancer. TCRdb's copy holds only in-frame clones and misses some; the assay was immunoSEQ multiplex PCR. Of some 15,000 clones listed, 82% were seen once; the top ten hold under 40%. Here the sequenced sample was peripheral blood, taken before any cancer treatment. The origin of the receptors is a male donor at least 60 years old with stage I lung adenocarcinoma.

The chain couples TRBV12-5 to TRBJ1-2; TRBD1 agrees at 9 bases. Germline values: CDR1 LGHNT, CDR2 FRNRAP. The CDR3 is 13 residues long. The V segment lost 7 bases and the J segment 10 bases; nucleotides outside the gene matches: 10. The CDR3 coding sequence is TGTGCTAGTGCCCTGGGACAGGGATCTTACTACACCTTC. Translating it yields CASALGQGSYYTF.

The chain is built from TRBV5-1 and TRBJ1-1, with TRBD1 matching 11 bases. CDR3 length: 18 amino acids. Germline loops: CDR1 SGHRS, CDR2 YFSETQ. V trimming: 4 bases; J trimming: 0 bases; junction bases outside the gene matches: 11. The CDR3 here is CASSPGQGADGLNTEAFF. Written as DNA, the CDR3 is TGCGCCAGCAGCCCCGGACAGGGGGCGGACGGGCTGAACACTGAAGCTTTCTTT.

This clone was counted a few times. The chain combines TRBV6-4 with TRBJ1-1; D call uncertain. Germline V gene lookup returns CDR1 MRHNA and CDR2 SNTAGT. Trimming left V 0 bases short and J 0 bases short, with 5 bases between. This CDR3 is 14 amino acids long. The CDR3 sequence is CASSDSSLNTEAFF. The CDR3 DNA is TGTGCCAGCAGTGACTCGAGCTTGAACACTGAAGCTTTCTTT.

The J gene is TRBJ1-1, the V gene TRBV5-1, with a possible D match to TRBD1 (6 bases). This CDR3 contains 14 residues. Germline lookup yields CDR1 SGHRS and CDR2 YFSETQ. The V end was cut by 1 base, the J end by 6 bases, with 13 bases between. The CDR3 spells CASSLLAGGPEAFF. The CDR3 DNA is TGCGCCAGCAGCTTGCTTGCGGGGGGCCCTGAAGCTTTCTTT.

This rearrangement joins TRBV11-3 to TRBJ2-1, with TRBD2 matching over 11 bases. The CDR3 has 15 amino acids. J gave up 3 bases and V 8 bases, and 6 bases lay outside the gene matches. Germline loops: CDR1 SGHNT, CDR2 YENEEA. CDR3 loop: CASRILAGDYNEQFF. The CDR3, as DNA: TGTGCCAGCCGTATACTAGCGGGGGACTACAATGAGCAGTTCTTC.

The genes are TRBV7-9 and TRBJ2-3; D is unresolved. Per germline, CDR1 SEHNR and CDR2 FQNEAQ (reference sequence). This CDR3 is built from 12 residues. V lost 0 bases to trimming and J lost 6 bases, with 4 bases between them. The CDR3 here is CASSLASDTQYF. CDR3 nucleotide sequence: TGTGCCAGCAGCTTAGCGTCCGATACGCAGTATTTT.

This chain joins TRBV6-5 and TRBJ2-1, with 9 bases that match TRBD1. The junction had 16 bases not matched to a gene; V was cut back by 7 bases and J by 15 bases. The germline V gene has CDR1 MNHEY and CDR2 SVGAGI. This CDR3 is built from 14 residues. In nucleotides, the CDR3 is TGTGCCAGCAATCCGGGACAGGGTCCATCCGAGTGGTTCTTC. This translates into CASNPGQGPSEWFF.

In its sample, this clone is hyperexpanded (1% or more). The chain recombines TRBV19 with TRBJ1-6; the match to TRBD1 covers 7 bases. The junction had 13 bases not matched to a gene; V was cut back by 4 bases and J by 4 bases. Germline CDR1 is LNHDA and CDR2 is SQIVND (reference sequence). This CDR3 has 18 residues. The CDR3 here is CASSSPTGSRRYNSPLHF. The CDR3 region has the DNA TGTGCCAGTAGTAGTCCGACAGGGTCCAGGAGGTATAATTCACCCCTCCACTTT.

The V call is TRBV30, the J call TRBJ1-1; no definite D call. This CDR3 contains 11 residues. Trimming pared 1 base from V and 6 bases from J, leaving 6 bases between. CDR1 GTSNPN and CDR2 SVGIG come from the germline V gene (reference sequence). CDR3 residues: CAWSGRAEAFF. The CDR3, as DNA: TGTGCCTGGAGTGGCCGCGCTGAAGCTTTCTTT.

The genes are TRBV5-1 and TRBJ2-2; D is undetermined. V lost 3 bases to trimming and J lost 2 bases, with 8 bases between them. This CDR3 is built from 14 residues. The germline V gene encodes CDR1 SGHRS and CDR2 YFSETQ. The CDR3 DNA sequence: TGCGCCAGCAGCTCAGCCTTCAACACCGGGGAGCTGTTTTTT. Translating it yields CASSSAFNTGELFF. Looking up the rest from reference TRBV5-1 and TRBJ2-2 gives the full variable domain: KAGVTQTPRYLIKTRGQQVTLSCSPISGHRSVSWYQQTPGQGLQFLFEYFSETQRNKGNFPGRFSGRQFSNSRSEMNVSTLELGDSALYLCASSSAFNTGELFFGEGSRLTVL.

The chain recombines TRBV29-1 with TRBJ2-5; D not resolved. The CDR3 loop spans 13 amino acids. Germline CDR1 SQVTM, CDR2 ANQGSEA. Trimming stripped 4 bases from V and 5 bases from J, with 14 bases between. The CDR3: CSVGTATQETQYF. The CDR3 DNA reads as TGCAGCGTTGGAACCGCCACCCAGGAGACCCAGTACTTC.

The chain joins TRBV6-5 to TRBJ2-1, with D tentatively TRBD2 (5 bases). Trimming took 6 bases from V and 7 from J, leaving 10 bases between them. Looked up from germline, CDR1 is MNHEY and CDR2 is SVGAGI. The CDR3 runs 12 residues. The CDR3 spells CASRSAVNEQFF. The CDR3 region has the DNA TGTGCCAGCAGGTCAGCGGTTAATGAGCAGTTCTTC.

The CDR3 spells CASSTTGEQFF. The CDR3 DNA reads as TGTGCCAGTAGTACGACGGGTGAGCAGTTCTTC. V usage is TRBV19 and J usage is TRBJ2-1; D remains unclear. The CDR3 length is 11 residues. CDR1 is LNHDA and CDR2 is SQIVND in the germline V gene (reference sequence). V lost 4 bases, J lost 9 bases, and 7 bases lay in between.

On this clone itself: The sample carries other DNA sequences with the same CDR3. Here the CDR3 reads CASSPRQGATDTQYF. The CDR3 nucleotides are TGTGCCAGCAGCCCGAGACAGGGGGCTACAGATACGCAGTATTTT. The V gene is TRBV11-3, the J gene TRBJ2-3, with 10 bases fitting TRBD1. V dropped 5 bases and J dropped 3; count of bases not matched to a gene: 5. CDR1 and CDR2 (germline): SGHNT, YENEEA. The length of the CDR3 is 15 residues.

This clone has just one count. This rearrangement joins TRBV7-3 to TRBJ2-3, with D perhaps TRBD2 (6 bases). The ends were cut back, 1 base at V and 2 bases at J, with 16 bases in the middle. The germline CDR1 and CDR2 sequences are SGHTA and FQGTGA. CDR3 length: 17 amino acids. The DNA of the CDR3 is TGTGCCAGCAGCTTAAAGGGGCCGGGACTTTACACAGATACGCAGTATTTT. Translated, it gives CASSLKGPGLYTDTQYF.

V and J are TRBV7-2 and TRBJ2-2, with a tentative D call TRBD1 (5 bases). CDR1 is SGHTA and CDR2 is FQGNSA in the germline V gene. Trimming cost V 2 bases and J 5 bases, with 12 bases left between them. This CDR3 has 15 amino acids. CDR3 sequence (DNA): TGTGCCAGCAGCTTATCCAGGGAAGGGACCGGGGAGCTGTTTTTT. It yields the protein CASSLSREGTGELFF.

V usage is TRBV16 and J usage is TRBJ2-2; the D call may be TRBD1 or TRBD2 (5 bases each). V gave up 2 bases and J gave up 2 bases, with 9 bases separating them. Germline V gene lookup returns CDR1 KGHSY and CDR2 FQNENV. The CDR3 spans 15 residues. The CDR3 region is CASSQEGINTGELFF. The CDR3, as DNA: TGTGCCAGCAGCCAAGAGGGGATTAACACCGGGGAGCTGTTTTTT.

V gene TRBV27 combines with J gene TRBJ1-4; no reliable D call. This CDR3 contains 14 residues. Deletions cut 3 bases from V and 0 bases from J, with 5 bases between. Germline V CDR1 and CDR2: MNHEY, SMNVEV (reference sequence). The CDR3 here is CASSLLSTNEKLFF. The CDR3 nucleotides are TGTGCCAGCAGTTTGTTATCAACTAATGAAAAACTGTTTTTT.